This is a list of T cell receptor beta chains from one sample in a study of shared clonotypes between healthy human individuals. The repertoire was sequenced with immunoSEQ multiplex PCR; TCRdb's copy has only in-frame clones and lacks some. The top ten clones hold approximately 0.33% of a sample with about 580,000 clones, roughly 98% of them seen once. What was sequenced was naive CD8+ T cells sorted from blood. These TCRs come from a man aged 30-40 years in good health. Both conserved end residues are trimmed from each CDR3.

v_call	j_call	cdr3_aa
TRBV7-8	TRBJ2-3	ASSKTSGIDDTQY
TRBV19	TRBJ1-1	ASSIPRNEAF
TRBV11-2	TRBJ2-3	ASSSWTTDTQY
TRBV5-1	TRBJ2-1	ASSGTPRDTSSYNEQF
TRBV10-2	TRBJ2-7	ASSELTSSFREQY
TRBV7-9	TRBJ1-1	ASSSPRDMNTEAF
TRBV10-3	TRBJ2-3	AISESESLAVFRGDTQY
TRBV15	TRBJ2-1	ATRDPKGATYNEQF
TRBV9	TRBJ2-1	ASSVDLAGYNEQF
TRBV5-1	TRBJ2-7	ASSLGTYEQY
TRBV27	TRBJ2-3	ASSPGRDAQY
TRBV6-5	TRBJ2-3	ASSLKGKTDTQY
TRBV27	TRBJ2-2	ASSSLILGGTGELF
TRBV11-2	TRBJ2-7	ASSLEGQVRSYEQY
TRBV5-1	TRBJ2-7	ASSEGNEQY
TRBV7-8	TRBJ1-5	ASSLRGGANQPQH
TRBV9	TRBJ2-1	ASSVVPAHNEQF
TRBV7-2	TRBJ1-5	ASRLEGVNQPQH
TRBV28	TRBJ1-3	ASSTGTGRNTIY
TRBV9	TRBJ2-3	ASSVPSGSIDTQY
TRBV27	TRBJ2-3	ASSWAVTDTQY
TRBV4-1	TRBJ2-1	ASSQVGVREQF
TRBV4-3	TRBJ2-5	ASSQDLRETQY
TRBV2	TRBJ1-4	ASRGVEKLF
TRBV10-2	TRBJ1-3	ASRDAGFSSGNTIY
TRBV4-1	TRBJ2-1	ASSQATISSYNEQF
TRBV9	TRBJ2-5	ASSVGPQPGAREGETQY
TRBV7-9	TRBJ2-7	ASRSLSGEQY
TRBV14	TRBJ2-3	ASSQTSGRPTDTQY
TRBV30	TRBJ2-2	AWSFGALFTGELF
TRBV15	TRBJ2-7	ATSRGWVEDLDEQY
TRBV5-4	TRBJ2-3	ASSPATTDTQY
TRBV6-6	TRBJ2-7	ASEGTSGSGEQY
TRBV4-1	TRBJ2-5	ASSRESGPETQY
TRBV7-9	TRBJ2-2	ASLWIGGTGELF
TRBV13	TRBJ2-7	ASSQNSEQY
TRBV27	TRBJ1-1	ASSLYPGRSRTEAF
TRBV7-9	TRBJ1-5	ASSLAGSNNQPQH
TRBV7-9	TRBJ2-7	ASSPEDRFYEQY
TRBV4-3	TRBJ2-7	ASSQDRGGTETYEQY
TRBV7-9	TRBJ2-2	ASSDVGGNTGELF
TRBV7-2	TRBJ2-5	ASSPGGGAAQETQY
TRBV7-7	TRBJ2-1	ASSLRTGGDEQF
TRBV11-2	TRBJ2-5	ASSSGGQGTLETQY
TRBV5-5	TRBJ2-5	ASSLGHLQETQY
TRBV7-9	TRBJ2-7	ASSPRGAGSSYEQY
TRBV2	TRBJ2-1	ASTGPLSEQF
TRBV7-6	TRBJ2-3	ASSLGAAGDTQY
TRBV6-1	TRBJ2-7	ASSTSARSSYEQY